This passage covers 13 T cell receptor beta chains from one sample sequenced in a study of blood T cell repertoires in COVID-19. The method was immunoSEQ multiplex PCR; TCRdb's version includes in-frame clones alone and lacks a portion of them. The profile shows roughly 220,000 clones, 75% to 85% of them singletons. The sequencing input was peripheral blood. These receptors came from a woman between 40 and 55 years old who had recovered from COVID-19.

V and J are TRBV5-1 and TRBJ2-3; TRBD2 matches 7 bases. The CDR3 runs to 14 residues. J was trimmed by 2 bases and V by 3 bases; bases with no gene match: 3. Germline CDR1 reads SGHRS; CDR2 reads YFSETQ. The CDR3 sequence is CASSSSGTTDTQYF. The CDR3 coding sequence is TGCGCCAGCAGCTCGAGCGGGACCACAGATACGCAGTATTTT.

The table lists this clone with a count of one. This sequence joins TRBV19 and TRBJ1-1; 9 bases map to TRBD1. The trim removed 3 bases at V and 4 bases at J, leaving 3 bases unmatched. Germline values: CDR1 LNHDA, CDR2 SQIVND (reference sequence). This CDR3 is 14 amino acids long. The CDR3 sequence: CASSIKTGGTEAFF. For the CDR3, the DNA is TGTGCCAGTAGTATCAAGACAGGGGGCACTGAAGCTTTCTTT.

This clone was observed a single time. The rearrangement links TRBV7-2 to TRBJ2-1; D is perhaps TRBD2 (7 bases). CDR3 length: 15 amino acids. Trimming shortened V by 1 base and J by 5 bases, and 12 bases separated the two germline ends. Germline CDR1 SGHTA, CDR2 FQGNSA. CDR3 amino acids: CASSLDGGPHNEQFF. As DNA, the CDR3 is TGTGCCAGCAGCTTAGACGGGGGGCCCCACAATGAGCAGTTCTTC.

The CDR3 reads CASRGREELNEQYF. CDR3 in DNA: TGTGCCAGCAGGGGGAGGGAGGAGTTGAACGAGCAGTACTTC. The chain joins TRBV7-9 to TRBJ2-7; 7 nucleotides line up with TRBD2. The V gene end was trimmed by 6 bases and the J gene end by 5 bases; junction bases not matched to a gene: 10. Germline V gene data show CDR1 as SEHNR and CDR2 as FQNEAQ (reference sequence). The CDR3 covers 14 residues.

The V call is TRBV30, the J call TRBJ2-7; D may be TRBD1 (6 bases). The CDR3 sequence is 13 residues long. V was cut by 4 bases and J by 2 bases, with 12 bases left in between. Per the germline V gene, CDR1 is GTSNPN and CDR2 is SVGIG (reference sequence). The CDR3, as DNA: TGTGCCTGGAAAGAAGGGGGTACCTACGAGCAGTACTTC. Its protein product is CAWKEGGTYEQYF.

CDR3 in amino acids: CASSSGQGLGEQYF. In DNA form, the CDR3 reads TGTGCCAGCAGCTCTGGACAGGGTTTAGGGGAGCAGTACTTC. The V call is TRBV13, the J call TRBJ2-7; 8 bases agree with TRBD1. The V segment lost 4 bases and the J segment 7 bases; nucleotides outside the gene matches: 9. The germline CDR1 and CDR2 sequences are PRHDT and FYEKMQ (reference sequence). The CDR3 totals 14 residues. Supplemented by reference TRBV13 and TRBJ2-7, the full variable domain reads AAGVIQSPRHLIKEKRETATLKCYPIPRHDTVYWYQQGPGQDPQFLISFYEKMQSDKGSIPDRFSAQQFSDYHSELNMSSLELGDSALYFCASSSGQGLGEQYFGPGTRLTVT.

This chain uses TRBV7-6 with TRBJ2-7; the D gene is possibly TRBD1 (6 bases). CDR3 length: 15 amino acids. V was clipped by 0 bases and J by 6 bases, with 15 bases between them. Germline assignment: CDR1 SGHVS and CDR2 FNYEAQ. The CDR3 sequence: CASSLAPQGSVEQYF. The CDR3 nucleotides read TGTGCCAGCAGCTTAGCGCCACAGGGCTCGGTCGAGCAGTACTTC.

The chain uses TRBV6-5 and TRBJ1-6; D not resolved. The germline CDR1 and CDR2 sequences are MNHEY and SVGAGI. The V and J ends lost 8 bases and 2 bases respectively, with 13 bases between them. The length of the CDR3 is 15 residues. The CDR3 reads CASREGGTYNSPLHF. The CDR3 DNA reads TGTGCCAGCCGGGAGGGAGGGACCTATAATTCACCCCTCCACTTT.

Notes on this clone: This specimen includes other DNA sequences encoding the same CDR3. The chain uses TRBV6-6 and TRBJ2-7; 7 bases line up with TRBD1. Germline V gives CDR1 MNHNY, CDR2 SVGAGI (reference sequence). CDR3 length equals 13 residues. Unmatched junction bases numbered 4, after V lost 6 bases and J lost 2 bases. The CDR3 spells CASSRDRAYEQYF. The CDR3 DNA reads as TGTGCCAGCAGCCGGGACAGAGCCTACGAGCAGTACTTC.

In nucleotides, the CDR3 is TGTGCCAGCAGCGTAGATACAGGGGGCACGGACGAGCAGTACTTC. The encoded protein is CASSVDTGGTDEQYF. The J gene is TRBJ2-7, the V gene TRBV9, with 9 bases fitting TRBD1. There are 15 residues in the CDR3. Germline V gene data show CDR1 as SGDLS and CDR2 as YYNGEE. V shed 0 bases, J shed 5 bases, and the junction held 6 bases outside the gene matches. Full variable domain (outside the CDR3, taken from reference TRBV9 and TRBJ2-7): DSGVTQTPKHLITATGQRVTLRCSPRSGDLSVYWYQQSLDQGLQFLIQYYNGEERAKGNILERFSAQQFPDLHSELNLSSLELGDSALYFCASSVDTGGTDEQYFGPGTRLTVT.

V usage is TRBV7-9 and J usage is TRBJ1-1; TRBD1 aligns across 10 bases. V shed 2 bases, J shed 6 bases, and the junction held 6 bases outside the gene matches. Germline V gives CDR1 SEHNR, CDR2 FQNEAQ (reference sequence). The CDR3 totals 15 residues. The CDR3 protein is CASSLTDRGGPEAFF. In DNA form, the CDR3 reads TGTGCCAGCAGCTTAACGGACAGGGGGGGACCTGAAGCTTTCTTT. Full variable domain (missing parts from reference TRBV7-9 and TRBJ1-1): DTGVSQNPRHKITKRGQNVTFRCDPISEHNRLYWYRQTLGQGPEFLTYFQNEAQLEKSRLLSDRFSAERPKGSFSTLEIQRTEQGDSAMYLCASSLTDRGGPEAFFGQGTRLTVV.

On this clone: A read error may account for a junction end that differs from germline. The CDR3 region is CATPIYDEQFF. The CDR3 DNA reads as TGTGCCACCCCCATCTACGATGAGCAGTTCTTC. This chain joins TRBV24-1 and TRBJ2-1; no clear D gene. Germline-derived CDR1 and CDR2 are KGHDR and SFDVKD. The CDR3 extends over 11 amino acids.

The chain joins TRBV19 to TRBJ1-4; D may be TRBD1 (6 bases). With 5 bases removed from V and 5 bases from J, the gap between germline ends came to 15 bases. CDR1 and CDR2 from the germline V gene are LNHDA and SQIVND (reference sequence). The CDR3 consists of 15 residues. The CDR3 spells CASSPAEGGNEKLFF. DNA of the CDR3: TGTGCCAGTAGTCCGGCTGAAGGGGGAAATGAAAAACTGTTTTTT.